The 10 T cell receptor beta chains below all came from one sample that was sequenced in a study of T cells expressing NK-cell markers. TCRdb re-called the 5' RACE reads and shows each CDR3 protein once, DNA omitted. This table lists about 300,000 distinct CDR3 sequences. Sample: blood T cells: a sorted CD56 or NKG2C T cell subset, CD4+ or CD8+ T cells, or bulk PBMC T cells (not recorded which). These receptors were collected from a woman aged 18 to 75 in good health.

The rearrangement links TRBV3-1 to TRBJ2-2; without DNA, the TCRdb call of TRBD2 cannot be checked. Per the germline V gene, CDR1 is LGHDT and CDR2 is YNNKEL (reference sequence). This CDR3 has 14 residues. CDR3 region: CASSQGSGTGELFF.

The CDR3 sequence is CASSLQGLPQETQYF. This sequence joins TRBV5-6 and TRBJ2-5; TCRdb picks TRBD1, but there is no DNA to check that call. Germline assignment: CDR1 SGHDT and CDR2 YYEEEE. The CDR3 is 15 amino acids.

The chain employs TRBV6-5 and TRBJ1-2; with no DNA, the TCRdb D assignment of TRBD1 cannot be verified. The CDR3 is 13 residues long. From germline, CDR1 is MNHEY and CDR2 SVGAGI. CDR3: CASSYSDRFGYTF.

This chain joins TRBV4-2 and TRBJ2-3; the TCRdb call, TRBD1, lacks DNA for checking. The CDR3 covers 16 residues. Germline CDR1 reads LGHNA; CDR2 reads YNFKEQ. The CDR3 loop reads CASSQALGTNTDTQYF.

J is TRBJ2-7 and V is TRBV28; the D call of TRBD1 rests on TCRdb alone, since no DNA is present to check it. The CDR3 runs 13 residues. Germline CDR1 MDHEN, CDR2 SYDVKM. CDR3 amino acids: CASTPGGLYEQYF.

The chain is built from TRBV5-5 and TRBJ1-3. The germline V gene encodes CDR1 SGHKS and CDR2 YYEKEE (reference sequence). This CDR3 is 12 amino acids long. CDR3 in amino acids: CASSRLENTIYF.

The chain employs TRBV5-1 and TRBJ2-1; the D gene TCRdb calls, TRBD1, cannot be checked with no DNA. In germline, CDR1 is SGHRS, CDR2 YFSETQ. The CDR3 has 12 residues. CDR3 residues: CASSIDRDEQFF.

J is TRBJ2-2 and V is TRBV9; TCRdb picks TRBD1, but there is no DNA to check that call. CDR1 SGDLS and CDR2 YYNGEE come from the germline V gene. This CDR3 contains 15 residues. CDR3 loop: CASSVTTGVRGELFF.

The chain links TRBV27 to TRBJ2-2; TCRdb calls TRBD1, which cannot be checked without DNA. The CDR3 is 13 amino acids. Germline CDR1 and CDR2: MNHEY and SMNVEV (reference sequence). CDR3 protein: CASTDRNTGELFF.

This chain links TRBV18 with TRBJ2-7. The CDR3 length is 13 residues. Germline V lookup: CDR1 KGHSH, CDR2 LQKENI. The CDR3 protein is CASSPSLDYEQYF.